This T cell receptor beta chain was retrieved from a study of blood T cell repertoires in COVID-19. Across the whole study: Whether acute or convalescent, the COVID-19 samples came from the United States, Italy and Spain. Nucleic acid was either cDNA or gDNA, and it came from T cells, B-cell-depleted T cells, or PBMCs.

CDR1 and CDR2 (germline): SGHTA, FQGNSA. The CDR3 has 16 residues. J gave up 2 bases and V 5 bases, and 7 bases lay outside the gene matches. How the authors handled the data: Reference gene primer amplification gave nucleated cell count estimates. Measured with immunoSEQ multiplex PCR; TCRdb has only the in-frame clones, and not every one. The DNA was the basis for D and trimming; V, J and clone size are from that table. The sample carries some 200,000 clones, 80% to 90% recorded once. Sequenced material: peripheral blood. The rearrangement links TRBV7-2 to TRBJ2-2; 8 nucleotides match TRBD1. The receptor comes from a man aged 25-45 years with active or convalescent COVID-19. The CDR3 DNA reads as TGTGCCAGCAGCCCACAGGGGGGCTTCAACACCGGGGAGCTGTTTTTT. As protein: CASSPQGGFNTGELFF.